This is a list of T cell receptor beta chains from one sample in a study of shared clonotypes between healthy human individuals. Measured with immunoSEQ multiplex PCR; TCRdb has only the in-frame clones, and not every one. The sample lists about 1 million clones, more than 60% seen once, with approximately 1.5% in the top ten. Sequenced material: memory CD4+ T cells sorted from blood. The receptors originated from a man in his late teens or twenties in good health. CDR3s include the opening cysteine and the closing phenylalanine or tryptophan. D genes are given only for firm matches. Clone size is given for some rows only: seen once, a few or many times, or a class if the clone is expanded.

TRBV5-4	15	.	TRBJ2-1	TRBD2	CASSQPGLGVNEQFF	TGTGCCAGCAGCCAACCCGGACTAGGTGTAAATGAGCAGTTCTTC
TRBV11-2	15	.	TRBJ1-3	.	CASSLSGGSGNTIYF	TGTGCCAGCAGCTTAAGCGGGGGATCTGGAAACACCATATATTTT
TRBV7-2	16	few	TRBJ1-5	TRBD1	CASSLGPGTGSQPQHF	TGTGCCAGCAGCTTAGGTCCAGGGACAGGGAGTCAGCCCCAGCATTTT
TRBV28	11	.	TRBJ1-1	.	CASTMNTEAFF	TGTGCCAGCACTATGAACACTGAAGCTTTCTTT
TRBV2	14	.	TRBJ1-2	.	CASSVGGDLHGYTF	TGTGCCAGCAGTGTGGGGGGGGACCTCCATGGCTACACCTTC
TRBV7-2	19	.	TRBJ2-7	TRBD2	CASSLRPPGLAGELHEQYF	TGTGCCAGCAGCTTAAGGCCCCCCGGACTAGCGGGAGAGCTTCACGAGCAGTACTTC
TRBV7-2	14	.	TRBJ2-7	TRBD1	CASSFGQGPNEQYF	TGTGCCAGCAGCTTCGGACAGGGACCCAACGAGCAGTACTTC
TRBV5-3	15	.	TRBJ2-7	.	CARRRQHFQAYEQYF	TGTGCCAGAAGGCGACAGCATTTTCAGGCCTACGAGCAGTACTTC
TRBV6-5	15	few	TRBJ2-2	.	CASRKGMENTGELFF	TGTGCCAGCAGGAAAGGGATGGAGAACACCGGGGAGCTGTTTTTT
TRBV4-3	15	.	TRBJ1-2	.	CASSQELRSSYGYTF	TGCGCCAGCAGCCAAGAACTTCGTAGCAGCTATGGCTACACCTTC
TRBV30	13	.	TRBJ2-7	.	CAWSVREGVEQYF	TGTGCCTGGAGTGTACGAGAGGGTGTGGAGCAGTACTTC
TRBV7-2	13	.	TRBJ2-1	.	CASSLGTGNEQFF	TGTGCCAGCAGCTTAGGGACGGGCAATGAGCAGTTCTTC